This is a list of T cell receptor beta chains from one sample in a study of long-term antiretroviral therapy in people with HIV. Libraries were prepared by immunoSEQ multiplex PCR; TCRdb keeps only in-frame clonotypes and omits some of them. The sample carries about 25,000 clones, around 76% recorded once. Sequencing used unsorted PBMCs, obtained 0.5 years after starting antiretroviral therapy. These receptors came from a woman aged 40 to 50 with HIV. Both conserved end residues are part of each CDR3. D genes are given only for firm matches. Clone size is not always given. Where it is, it says once, few, many or a class for expanded clones.

clone size: NA; V gene: TRBV5-6; D gene: NA; J gene: TRBJ1-6; CDR3 DNA: TGTGCCAGCAGCTTGTTGACAGACTCCTATAATTCACCCCTCCACTTT; CDR3 protein: CASSLLTDSYNSPLHF
clone size: NA; V gene: TRBV7-3; D gene: NA; J gene: TRBJ2-5; CDR3 DNA: TGTGCCAGCAGTCAAAACGGGACCCAGTACTTC; CDR3 protein: CASSQNGTQYF
clone size: few; V gene: TRBV7-6; D gene: TRBD1; J gene: TRBJ2-7; CDR3 DNA: TGTGCCAGCAGCTCGGGACAGGGCAACGAGCAGTACTTC; CDR3 protein: CASSSGQGNEQYF
clone size: NA; V gene: TRBV6-1; D gene: NA; J gene: TRBJ1-1; CDR3 DNA: TGTGCCAGCAGTCCCGGGTTGAGGGCTGAAGCTTTCTTT; CDR3 protein: CASSPGLRAEAFF
clone size: NA; V gene: TRBV5-6; D gene: TRBD1; J gene: TRBJ2-7; CDR3 DNA: TGTGCCAGCAGCGGCGGGGACAGGCCGTACGAGCAGTACTTC; CDR3 protein: CASSGGDRPYEQYF
clone size: few; V gene: TRBV29-1; D gene: NA; J gene: TRBJ1-1; CDR3 DNA: TGCAGTCAACTTCTCCCTTTTACTGAAGCTTTCTTT; CDR3 protein: CSQLLPFTEAFF
clone size: NA; V gene: TRBV10-3; D gene: NA; J gene: TRBJ1-5; CDR3 DNA: TGTGCCATCAGTGAGTCGGGAGGAACGTCTAGCAATCAGCCCCAGCATTTT; CDR3 protein: CAISESGGTSSNQPQHF
clone size: NA; V gene: TRBV7-2; D gene: TRBD2; J gene: TRBJ2-3; CDR3 DNA: TGTGCCAGCAGCTTACTGGCGGGGGCGCAGTATTTT; CDR3 protein: CASSLLAGAQYF
clone size: NA; V gene: TRBV15; D gene: NA; J gene: TRBJ2-2; CDR3 DNA: TGTGCCACCAGCAGAGATTTGGGGGTGAACACCGGGGAGCTGTTTTTT; CDR3 protein: CATSRDLGVNTGELFF
clone size: NA; V gene: TRBV27; D gene: TRBD2; J gene: TRBJ2-7; CDR3 DNA: TGTGCCAGCAGTTTATTCGGGGTCCGGGGGGGAACCTACGAGCAGTACTTC; CDR3 protein: CASSLFGVRGGTYEQYF
clone size: few; V gene: TRBV9; D gene: NA; J gene: TRBJ1-3; CDR3 DNA: TGTGCCAGCAGCGAAGGGGGGATAACTGGAAACACCATATATTTT; CDR3 protein: CASSEGGITGNTIYF
clone size: NA; V gene: TRBV4-2; D gene: NA; J gene: TRBJ2-5; CDR3 DNA: TGTGCCAGCAGCCAAGGTGGGGGCCAAGAGACCCAGTACTTC; CDR3 protein: CASSQGGGQETQYF
clone size: NA; V gene: TRBV10-3; D gene: NA; J gene: TRBJ1-2; CDR3 DNA: TGTGCCATCAGTGAGGTACAGGGTACTGGTGGCTACACCTTC; CDR3 protein: CAISEVQGTGGYTF
clone size: NA; V gene: TRBV7-2; D gene: NA; J gene: TRBJ1-2; CDR3 DNA: TGTGCCAGCAGCCGTAGACAGGATAACACCTTC; CDR3 protein: CASSRRQDNTF
clone size: NA; V gene: TRBV7-9; D gene: NA; J gene: TRBJ2-5; CDR3 DNA: TGTGCCAGCAGCTTAGCAGCGGACAAAGAGACCCAGTACTTC; CDR3 protein: CASSLAADKETQYF
clone size: NA; V gene: TRBV4-1; D gene: NA; J gene: TRBJ2-1; CDR3 DNA: TGCGCCAGCAGCCAAGTGGACCTTGGGATCTCCTACAATGAGCAGTTCTTC; CDR3 protein: CASSQVDLGISYNEQFF
clone size: NA; V gene: TRBV18; D gene: TRBD1; J gene: TRBJ1-2; CDR3 DNA: TGTGCCAGCTCACCACCGTCCGGGACAGTAGCTAACTATGGCTACACCTTC; CDR3 protein: CASSPPSGTVANYGYTF
clone size: NA; V gene: TRBV7-2; D gene: NA; J gene: TRBJ1-1; CDR3 DNA: TGTGCCAGCAGCCTCAGGGGCCACGGGACTGAAGCTTTCTTT; CDR3 protein: CASSLRGHGTEAFF
clone size: NA; V gene: TRBV19; D gene: NA; J gene: TRBJ2-7; CDR3 DNA: TGTGCCAGTAGTATAAAACGGCCGAGCGAGCAGTACTTC; CDR3 protein: CASSIKRPSEQYF
clone size: once; V gene: TRBV19; D gene: NA; J gene: TRBJ1-2; CDR3 DNA: TGTGCCAGTATCGACCGGGGGGGCGCCTATGGCTACACCTTC; CDR3 protein: CASIDRGGAYGYTF
clone size: once; V gene: TRBV5-6; D gene: TRBD2; J gene: TRBJ2-5; CDR3 DNA: TGTGCCAGCAGCCCCACGGCGGGGGGGATGGAGACCCAGTACTTC; CDR3 protein: CASSPTAGGMETQYF
clone size: NA; V gene: TRBV4-1; D gene: NA; J gene: TRBJ2-5; CDR3 DNA: TGCGCCAGCAGCCAAGTTGGGCCAACGCTAAGGGAAGAGACCCAGTACTTC; CDR3 protein: CASSQVGPTLREETQYF
clone size: NA; V gene: TRBV10-3; D gene: NA; J gene: TRBJ2-2; CDR3 DNA: TGTGCCATCAGTGATCGAGGGGCCCCCACCGGGGAGCTGTTTTTT; CDR3 protein: CAISDRGAPTGELFF
clone size: NA; V gene: TRBV7-2; D gene: NA; J gene: TRBJ1-1; CDR3 DNA: TGTGCCAGCAGCTTTTCGGTGAACACTGAAGCTTTCTTT; CDR3 protein: CASSFSVNTEAFF
clone size: NA; V gene: TRBV30; D gene: TRBD1; J gene: TRBJ2-3; CDR3 DNA: TGTGCCTGGAGTGTACAGGGGGCCGAGGCAGATACGCAGTATTTT; CDR3 protein: CAWSVQGAEADTQYF
clone size: NA; V gene: TRBV12-1; D gene: NA; J gene: TRBJ2-5; CDR3 DNA: TGTGCCAGCAGTAGACAGGGGTATGAAGAGACCCAGTACTTC; CDR3 protein: CASSRQGYEETQYF
clone size: NA; V gene: TRBV6-5; D gene: NA; J gene: TRBJ2-5; CDR3 DNA: TGTGCCAGCAGGCGTTTGAGCGAAGAGACCCAGTACTTC; CDR3 protein: CASRRLSEETQYF
clone size: NA; V gene: TRBV6-1; D gene: NA; J gene: TRBJ1-3; CDR3 DNA: TGTGCCAGCAGTGAATATCTGGGCGGCAGCTCCTCTGGAAACACCATATATTTT; CDR3 protein: CASSEYLGGSSSGNTIYF
clone size: NA; V gene: TRBV7-2; D gene: NA; J gene: TRBJ2-7; CDR3 DNA: TGTGCCAGCAGCTCCTTCAGCTCCTACGAGCAGTACTTC; CDR3 protein: CASSSFSSYEQYF
clone size: once; V gene: TRBV9; D gene: NA; J gene: TRBJ2-7; CDR3 DNA: TGTGCCAGCAGCGTATTACCCGGACGGGACGAGCAGTACTTC; CDR3 protein: CASSVLPGRDEQYF